A selection of T cell receptor beta chains follows, all from one sample in a study of cytomegalovirus exposure and HLA in healthy donors. Profiling relied on immunoSEQ multiplex PCR, and the TCRdb table lists in-frame clones only, not all of them. The table includes over 150,000 clones, under 90% detected once. Material: PBMCs. These TCRs come from a young man in good health and CMV-seronegative. Each CDR3 is given with its conserved first and last residue. The D gene is left open where the match is weak. Expanded clones get a size class; other rows say once, few or many, or leave the size out.

j_call | v_call | d_call | clone_size | cdr3_aa | cdr3_nt
TRBJ2-2 | TRBV6-4 | - | - | CATQVGFGAGELFF | TGTGCCACCCAAGTTGGTTTTGGAGCCGGGGAGCTGTTTTTT
TRBJ2-1 | TRBV9 | - | - | CASSDNPTREESSYNEQFF | TGTGCCAGCAGCGACAACCCAACGAGGGAGGAGAGCTCCTACAATGAGCAGTTCTTC
TRBJ2-5 | TRBV28 | - | once | CASSVSGLQTQYF | TGTGCCAGCAGTGTTTCAGGGTTGCAGACCCAGTACTTC
TRBJ2-7 | TRBV18 | - | - | CVTSGDTSYEQYF | TGTGTAACGAGTGGGGACACCTCCTACGAGCAGTACTTC
TRBJ2-5 | TRBV10-3 | TRBD2 | - | CAISESETSGGKYF | TGTGCCATCAGTGAGTCGGAGACTAGCGGGGGGAAGTACTTC
TRBJ1-1 | TRBV25-1 | - | - | CASSGWGQNTEAFF | TGTGCCAGCAGTGGCTGGGGACAGAACACTGAAGCTTTCTTT
TRBJ1-5 | TRBV19 | TRBD1 | - | CASSVSGGFGQPQHF | TGTGCCAGTAGTGTCTCAGGGGGCTTCGGTCAGCCCCAGCATTTT
TRBJ2-7 | TRBV10-3 | TRBD2 | - | CAIRGILRTSGSYEQYF | TGTGCCATCAGAGGAATCCTCAGGACTAGCGGGAGTTACGAGCAGTACTTC
TRBJ1-5 | TRBV7-9 | - | - | CASSLSGNQPQHF | TGTGCCAGCAGCTTATCCGGTAATCAGCCCCAGCATTTT
TRBJ1-1 | TRBV27 | - | once | CASSRPGDSGEAFF | TGTGCCAGCAGCCGACCGGGGGATAGTGGTGAAGCTTTCTTT
TRBJ1-6 | TRBV7-9 | - | - | CASSRTTGVGSPLHF | TGTGCCAGCAGCCGCACGACGGGTGTAGGTTCACCCCTCCACTTT
TRBJ2-7 | TRBV2 | TRBD2 | - | CASSVLAGGSEQYF | TGTGCCAGCAGTGTACTAGCGGGGGGGAGTGAGCAGTACTTC
TRBJ1-2 | TRBV7-9 | - | - | CSSSSHLGYGYTF | TGTTCCAGCAGCTCCCACCTCGGCTATGGCTACACCTTC
TRBJ1-3 | TRBV6-1 | - | - | CASSEAWAGGRRTIYF | TGTGCCAGCAGTGAAGCCTGGGCAGGCGGTAGGAGGACCATATATTTT
TRBJ2-3 | TRBV30 | - | once | CAWTVSSTDTQYF | TGTGCCTGGACCGTCTCTAGCACAGATACGCAGTATTTT
TRBJ2-7 | TRBV7-8 | TRBD2 | - | CASTRRTSYEQYF | TGTGCCAGCACACGGCGGACTAGCTACGAGCAGTACTTC
TRBJ2-3 | TRBV6-1 | TRBD2 | - | CASSDGLAETDTQYF | TGTGCCAGCAGTGATGGACTAGCGGAGACAGATACGCAGTATTTT
TRBJ2-5 | TRBV19 | TRBD2 | once | CASGLAGVETQYF | TGTGCCAGTGGACTAGCGGGAGTCGAGACCCAGTACTTC
TRBJ1-1 | TRBV7-9 | - | - | CASSLGQVNTEAFF | TGTGCCAGCAGCTTAGGGCAAGTAAACACTGAAGCTTTCTTT
TRBJ2-3 | TRBV19 | - | - | CASSMGLAHPDTQYF | TGTGCCAGTAGTATGGGGCTAGCGCACCCAGATACGCAGTATTTT
TRBJ1-2 | TRBV5-4 | TRBD1 | - | CASSLGFGTGGYGYTF | TGTGCCAGCAGCCTGGGATTCGGAACAGGGGGCTATGGCTACACCTTC
TRBJ1-1 | TRBV7-9 | - | - | CASSLGAVEAFF | TGTGCCAGCAGCTTAGGGGCAGTTGAAGCTTTCTTT
TRBJ2-1 | TRBV9 | TRBD2 | - | CASSVGAGGGYNEQFF | TGTGCCAGCAGCGTAGGAGCGGGGGGCGGTTACAATGAGCAGTTCTTC
TRBJ2-1 | TRBV10-1 | - | - | CASSPGHSYNEQFF | TGCGCCAGCAGCCCGGGACATTCCTACAATGAGCAGTTCTTC
TRBJ2-7 | TRBV6-6 | - | few | CAISLVGQSYEQYF | TGTGCCATCTCCCTAGTGGGGCAGTCTTACGAGCAGTACTTC
TRBJ2-7 | TRBV27 | TRBD1 | - | CASSFSGQGNYEQYF | TGTGCCAGCAGTTTTTCGGGACAGGGGAACTACGAGCAGTACTTC
TRBJ1-2 | TRBV5-1 | - | - | CASSLVAGAASGSLSPNYGYTF | TGCGCCAGCAGCTTGGTGGCGGGAGCGGCTTCTGGTTCATTAAGTCCGAACTATGGCTACACCTTC
TRBJ2-7 | TRBV7-9 | TRBD1 | - | CASSQPTGVEQYF | TGTGCCAGCAGCCAACCGACAGGGGTTGAGCAGTACTTC
TRBJ2-5 | TRBV5-6 | - | - | CASSWRGQETQYF | TGTGCCAGCAGCTGGAGAGGGCAAGAGACCCAGTACTTC
TRBJ1-1 | TRBV19 | TRBD1 | once | CASSMFAGQTNTEAFF | TGTGCCAGTAGTATGTTCGCGGGACAGACGAACACTGAAGCTTTCTTT
TRBJ2-1 | TRBV18 | TRBD2 | few | CASSSSGSSYNEQFF | TGTGCCAGCTCCTCGAGCGGGAGCTCCTACAATGAGCAGTTCTTC
TRBJ1-2 | TRBV28 | TRBD1 | once | CASSLLGDRVSGYTF | TGTGCCAGCAGTTTATTAGGGGACAGGGTCAGCGGCTACACCTTC
TRBJ2-1 | TRBV7-6 | - | few | CASSSRGAEQFF | TGTGCCAGCAGCTCCCGTGGGGCGGAGCAGTTCTTC
TRBJ1-5 | TRBV18 | - | few | CASSPNSGDQPQHF | TGTGCCAGCTCACCGAATTCGGGGGATCAGCCCCAGCATTTT
TRBJ2-7 | TRBV20-1 | - | - | CSAVSHEQYF | TGCAGTGCCGTCTCCCACGAGCAGTACTTC
TRBJ2-5 | TRBV28 | - | - | CASSSGLGETQYF | TGTGCCAGCAGCTCGGGACTTGGGGAGACCCAGTACTTC
TRBJ1-3 | TRBV7-2 | TRBD1 | - | CASSGGQGAGNTIYF | TGTGCCAGCAGCGGGGGACAGGGAGCTGGAAACACCATATATTTT
TRBJ1-2 | TRBV9 | - | - | CASSGGYGYTF | TGTGCCAGCAGCGGAGGATATGGCTACACCTTC
TRBJ1-5 | TRBV6-5 | TRBD1 | - | CASSPDRINQPQHF | TGTGCCAGTAGTCCGGACAGGATCAATCAGCCCCAGCATTTT
TRBJ2-7 | TRBV7-9 | - | - | CASSFGTTTYEQYF | TGTGCCAGCAGCTTTGGGACAACTACCTACGAGCAGTACTTC
TRBJ2-1 | TRBV5-1 | - | - | CASSGPGVNNEQFF | TGCGCCAGCAGCGGGCCAGGGGTCAACAATGAGCAGTTCTTC
TRBJ2-7 | TRBV7-9 | - | - | CASSVTDEQYF | TGTGCCAGCAGCGTAACAGACGAGCAGTACTTC
TRBJ2-7 | TRBV2 | - | - | CASSEYRHYEQYF | TGTGCCAGCAGTGAATACAGACACTACGAGCAGTACTTC
TRBJ2-1 | TRBV5-6 | TRBD2 | medium-sized | CASSLAHRRGAYNEQFF | TGTGCCAGCAGCTTGGCCCACCGGCGGGGGGCCTACAATGAGCAGTTCTTC
TRBJ1-3 | TRBV6-5 | - | - | CASGLTGTGNTIYF | TGTGCCAGCGGGCTAACAGGGACCGGAAACACCATATATTTT
TRBJ1-2 | TRBV20-1 | - | - | CSARNRAGYTF | TGCAGTGCGAGAAACAGGGCCGGCTACACCTTC
TRBJ2-5 | TRBV14 | TRBD2 | - | CASSPGLAGTKTQYF | TGTGCCAGCAGCCCGGGACTAGCGGGGACGAAGACCCAGTACTTC
TRBJ2-3 | TRBV10-1 | TRBD2 | - | CASSESLGASGGRASTDTQYF | TGCGCCAGCAGTGAGTCTTTGGGGGCTAGCGGGGGCCGTGCTAGCACAGATACGCAGTATTTT
TRBJ2-4 | TRBV9 | TRBD1 | - | CASSVRDSDSIQYF | TGTGCCAGCAGCGTCCGGGACAGTGATAGCATTCAGTACTTC
TRBJ2-7 | TRBV10-3 | TRBD2 | few | CAIQPGLLYEQYF | TGTGCCATACAGCCGGGACTACTCTACGAGCAGTACTTC
TRBJ1-1 | TRBV5-8 | - | - | CASSFTVNTEAFF | TGTGCCAGCAGCTTTACAGTTAACACTGAAGCTTTCTTT
TRBJ1-5 | TRBV6-6 | - | - | CASSYQGSNQPQHF | TGTGCCAGCAGTTATCAGGGAAGCAATCAGCCCCAGCATTTT
TRBJ2-7 | TRBV7-9 | - | - | CASSSPGYEQYF | TGTGCCAGCAGCTCCCCGGGTTACGAGCAGTACTTC
TRBJ2-4 | TRBV18 | - | - | CASSPAALGRAKNIQYF | TGTGCCAGCTCACCAGCGGCACTAGGACGAGCCAAAAACATTCAGTACTTC
TRBJ1-6 | TRBV19 | - | - | CASSISSGYGSPLHF | TGTGCCAGTAGTATCAGTTCGGGGTATGGATCACCCCTCCACTTT
TRBJ1-1 | TRBV6-1 | TRBD1 | once | CASSLQGQAFF | TGTGCCAGCAGCCTACAGGGGCAAGCTTTCTTT